The 20 T cell receptor beta chains reported below all come from one sample, sequenced in a study of shared clonotypes between healthy human individuals. Repertoires were generated with immunoSEQ multiplex PCR, while TCRdb's copy carries only in-frame clones and drops some. The sample gives some 2.1 million clones, just under 95% of which show up once; roughly 1% is in the top ten. Naive-designated CD8 cells lacked CD45RO, were positively enriched for CCR7, and omitted terminally differentiated effector memory CD45RA+ cells. The specimen sequenced was naive CD8+ T cells sorted from blood. Every receptor here comes from a man aged 18 to 29 in good health.

Turning to this clone: At the DNA level, this CDR3 is encoded by other sequences in the same sample as well. This chain joins TRBV6-5 and TRBJ2-7; D is unresolved. Deletions cut 0 bases from V and 1 base from J, with 4 bases between. The CDR3 spans 13 residues. Germline V gives CDR1 MNHEY, CDR2 SVGAGI. The CDR3 protein is CASSYSHSYEQYF. As DNA, the CDR3 is TGTGCCAGCAGTTACTCGCATTCCTACGAGCAGTACTTC.

The gene calls are TRBV5-6 and TRBJ2-3, with TRBD1 matching 8 bases. The CDR3 sequence is 15 residues long. V lost 4 bases to trimming and J lost 6 bases; unmatched junction nucleotides: 10. The germline V gene has CDR1 SGHDT and CDR2 YYEEEE. CDR3 amino acids: CASSASGTGDDTQYF. DNA of the CDR3: TGTGCCAGCAGCGCCTCCGGGACAGGTGACGATACGCAGTATTTT.

This chain joins TRBV5-6 and TRBJ2-3; D possibly uses TRBD1 or TRBD2 (5 bases each). Trimming cost V 4 bases and J 6 bases, with 12 bases left between them. The CDR3 spans 13 residues. Germline CDR1 is SGHDT and CDR2 is YYEEEE. The CDR3 DNA reads as TGTGCCAGCAGCGGGACGTTGGAGGATACGCAGTATTTT. This encodes CASSGTLEDTQYF.

As for this clone: At the DNA level, this CDR3 is encoded by other sequences in the same sample as well. The chain uses TRBV30 and TRBJ1-1; the D is unclear. The CDR3 has 12 amino acids. The V gene's germline CDR1 is GTSNPN and CDR2 SVGIG (reference sequence). Deletions cut 0 bases from V and 5 bases from J, with 7 bases between. The CDR3 loop is CAWSVAGTEAFF. The CDR3 DNA reads as TGTGCCTGGAGTGTCGCGGGAACTGAAGCTTTCTTT.

The chain joins TRBV9 to TRBJ2-1; TRBD1 or TRBD2 may be the D gene (5 bases each). In germline, CDR1 is SGDLS, CDR2 YYNGEE. The CDR3 runs 14 residues. V was trimmed by 2 bases and J by 11 bases, leaving 17 bases between them. CDR3 nucleotide sequence: TGTGCCAGCAGCGTTCGGGACGAGGGGCCCCAGCAGTTCTTC. Its translation: CASSVRDEGPQQFF.

To note about this clone: Other nucleotide sequences from this sample produce the same CDR3. V gene TRBV4-1 combines with J gene TRBJ1-5, with a weak D call TRBD1 (5 bases). CDR3 length: 13 residues. Germline V gene data show CDR1 as MGHRA and CDR2 as YSYEKL. The germline V and J ends were trimmed by 1 base and 5 bases, with 6 bases remaining between them. The CDR3 spells CASSQVGDQPQHF. CDR3 in DNA: TGCGCCAGCAGCCAAGTGGGGGATCAGCCCCAGCATTTT.

The chain carries TRBV28 and TRBJ1-3; D not resolved. The germline CDR1 and CDR2 sequences are MDHEN and SYDVKM. V was clipped by 3 bases and J by 1 base, with 7 bases between them. CDR3 length equals 14 residues. In DNA form, the CDR3 reads TGTGCCAGCAGTTTTCGGGAATCTGGAAACACCATATATTTT. It yields the protein CASSFRESGNTIYF.

The chain combines TRBV10-1 with TRBJ1-3; D remains ambiguous. CDR1 and CDR2 from the germline V gene are WNHNN and SYGVQD (reference sequence). Trimming took 9 bases from V and 0 from J, leaving 24 bases between them. The CDR3 covers 18 residues. The CDR3 DNA reads TGCGCCAGAAGAGTTTCGCAACTAAACCCTCACTCTGGAAACACCATATATTTT. Amino acid sequence: CARRVSQLNPHSGNTIYF.

The chain is built from TRBV5-1 and TRBJ2-6; 8 nucleotides align to TRBD1. This CDR3 has 16 residues. Germline assignment: CDR1 SGHRS and CDR2 YFSETQ. The J segment lost 9 bases and the V segment lost 2 bases, leaving 10 bases of the junction unmatched. CDR3 DNA sequence: TGCGCCAGCAGCTTTCACCTACAGGGGGGCCTCAACGTCCTGACTTTC. It specifies CASSFHLQGGLNVLTF.

The rearrangement joins TRBV28 to TRBJ2-7, with 9 bases fitting TRBD1. Germline loops: CDR1 MDHEN, CDR2 SYDVKM. CDR3 size: 13 residues. Trimming at V came to 4 bases and at J to 3 bases, leaving 1 base not matched to a gene. The CDR3 DNA follows: TGTGCCAGCAGTTCGACAGGGGGCTACGAGCAGTACTTC. It specifies CASSSTGGYEQYF. Based on the CDR3 plus reference TRBV28 and TRBJ2-7, the full variable domain is DVKVTQSSRYLVKRTGEKVFLECVQDMDHENMFWYRQDPGLGLRLIYFSYDVKMKEKGDIPEGYSVSREKKERFSLILESASTNQTSMYLCASSSTGGYEQYFGPGTRLTVT.

The chain combines TRBV10-3 with TRBJ2-7; TRBD1 is a possible D gene (6 bases). Per the germline V gene, CDR1 is ENHRY and CDR2 is SYGVKD. With 10 bases removed from V and 0 bases from J, the gap between germline ends came to 13 bases. The CDR3 covers 13 residues. The CDR3 bases are TGTGCCACTAACCGGGACAACTCCTACGAGCAGTACTTC. Translating gives CATNRDNSYEQYF.

The chain uses TRBV10-3 and TRBJ1-1, with 8 bases that match TRBD1. The CDR3 length is 16 residues. Germline CDR1 ENHRY, CDR2 SYGVKD. Trimming at V came to 6 bases and at J to 1 base, leaving 10 bases not matched to a gene. CDR3 protein: CAISPRDRSPNTEAFF. CDR3 bases: TGTGCCATCAGCCCCCGGGACAGGTCGCCGAACACTGAAGCTTTCTTT.

The V gene is TRBV30, the J gene TRBJ1-3; D gene unclear. CDR3 size: 16 residues. V lost 2 bases and J lost 0, with 14 bases in between. Germline CDR1 reads GTSNPN; CDR2 reads SVGIG (reference sequence). CDR3 nucleotide sequence: TGTGCCTGGAGTATTTTGGTCCCCCTCTCTGGAAACACCATATATTTT. Translated, it gives CAWSILVPLSGNTIYF.

For the CDR3, the DNA is TGTGCCAGCAGCTTAATGTCGCGCGGGGAGCTGTTTTTT. This gives the protein CASSLMSRGELFF. This chain joins TRBV7-8 and TRBJ2-2; D gene unclear. The CDR3 contains 13 residues. The V gene's germline CDR1 is SGHVS and CDR2 FQNEAQ. V was shortened by 2 bases and J by 7 bases, with 8 bases between the two germline ends.

In the case of this clone: At the DNA level, this CDR3 is encoded by other sequences in the same sample as well. The chain joins TRBV5-1 to TRBJ1-4; D perhaps matches TRBD1 (5 bases). The germline CDR1 and CDR2 sequences are SGHRS and YFSETQ. V lost 0 bases, J lost 2 bases, and 11 bases lay in between. CDR3 size: 16 residues. CDR3 nucleotides: TGCGCCAGCAGCTTGGGACAGATAGCGACTAATGAAAAACTGTTTTTT. Translation: CASSLGQIATNEKLFF. The variable domain in full, with the rest retrieved from reference TRBV5-1 and TRBJ1-4, is KAGVTQTPRYLIKTRGQQVTLSCSPISGHRSVSWYQQTPGQGLQFLFEYFSETQRNKGNFPGRFSGRQFSNSRSEMNVSTLELGDSALYLCASSLGQIATNEKLFFGSGTQLSVL.

This sequence joins TRBV6-1 and TRBJ2-2; D may be TRBD2 (6 bases). This CDR3 comprises 17 residues. V dropped 3 bases and J dropped 1 base, with 15 bases sitting between them. The V gene's germline CDR1 is MNHNS and CDR2 SASEGT. CDR3 in DNA: TGTGCCAGCAGTGAGCCGGCGGGACCGCTGAACACCGGGGAGCTGTTTTTT. It yields the protein CASSEPAGPLNTGELFF.

The J gene is TRBJ2-3, the V gene TRBV11-2, with D unresolved. CDR3 length: 13 residues. V was cut by 2 bases and J by 2 bases, with 5 bases left in between. Germline loops: CDR1 SGHAT, CDR2 FQNNGV. CDR3 in amino acids: CASSLPITDTQYF. Here the CDR3 DNA reads TGTGCCAGCAGCTTACCTATCACAGATACGCAGTATTTT.

V and J are TRBV2 and TRBJ2-3; possible D gene TRBD1, 5 bases. This CDR3 has 12 amino acids. V was shortened by 1 base and J by 11 bases, with 10 bases between the two germline ends. Germline V gene data show CDR1 as SNHLY and CDR2 as FYNNEI. Here the CDR3 reads CASSEEWQGQYF. CDR3 sequence (DNA): TGTGCCAGCAGTGAAGAGTGGCAGGGGCAGTATTTT.

This chain links TRBV7-9 with TRBJ1-2, with a tentative D call TRBD1 (6 bases). The CDR3 loop spans 13 amino acids. Deletions cut 4 bases from V and 4 bases from J, with 10 bases between. Germline values: CDR1 SEHNR, CDR2 FQNEAQ (reference sequence). The CDR3 loop reads CASSSGHPYGYTF. The DNA of the CDR3 is TGTGCCAGCAGCTCGGGACACCCCTATGGCTACACCTTC.

V is TRBV11-2 and J is TRBJ2-7; D is uncertain. The CDR3 contains 12 residues. Germline V gene sequence: CDR1 SGHAT, CDR2 FQNNGV. V was pared by 5 bases and J by 7 bases, with 12 bases between. The CDR3 region is CASSQNRNEQYF. In nucleotides, the CDR3 is TGTGCCAGCAGCCAGAACCGGAATGAGCAGTACTTC.